This passage covers 21 T cell receptor beta chains from one sample sequenced in a study of blood T cells in healthy people across ages (dated by TCRdb to about 2015). Library preparation used 5' RACE. Sequencer: Illumina HiSeq 2500. A second about 7 to 11 cycle PCR used a sample-barcoded 5' primer and a J-beta primer mix. TCRdb reprocessed the public reads (quality trimming at Q25 with fastp, clone calling with MiXCR) and kept in-frame beta chains. Each CDR3 protein appears once, grouped with its most common genes and DNA. The sample table records 900,000 to 950,000 distinct CDR3 sequences; about 28% of these occur just once. The leading ten clones occupy roughly 10% of the sample. The same sample was also studied in work on T cells of mothers and their children.

Source material: blood. The receptors were gathered from a woman in her forties in good health.

This clonotype was detected ten times or more. This chain uses TRBV28 with TRBJ2-7, with TRBD1 matching 8 bases. After removal of 5 bases from V and 5 bases from J, the junction contained 11 bases not matched to a gene. In germline, CDR1 is MDHEN, CDR2 SYDVKM. The CDR3 extends over 15 amino acids. CDR3 loop: CASSSGQGRIHEQYF. The CDR3 DNA reads TGTGCCAGCAGTAGCGGACAGGGAAGGATCCACGAGCAGTACTTC.

In this sample, this clonotype turned up a few times. The chain is built from TRBV14 and TRBJ2-1; D assignment may be TRBD1 or TRBD2 (5 bases each). Germline loops: CDR1 SGHDN, CDR2 FVKESK. The length of the CDR3 is 15 residues. Trimming cost V 1 base and J 3 bases, with 10 bases left between them. The CDR3 nucleotides read TGTGCCAGCAGCCAAGCAGGGACGATCTACAATGAGCAGTTCTTC. This codes for CASSQAGTIYNEQFF.

With respect to this clonotype: A read error may account for a junction end that differs from germline. V usage is TRBV6-2 or TRBV6-3 and J usage is TRBJ2-1, with 8 bases fitting TRBD2. The CDR3 spans 16 residues. The V gene's germline CDR1 is MNHEY and CDR2 SVGEGT. CDR3 sequence: CASGYSTGGVNNEQFF. CDR3 sequence (DNA): TGTGCCAGCGGTTACTCGACCGGGGGGGTTAACAATGAGCAGTTCTTC.

The V and J genes are TRBV5-1 and TRBJ2-5; D remains ambiguous. Germline CDR1 and CDR2: SGHRS and YFSETQ. The CDR3 loop spans 13 amino acids. Trimming took off 1 base at V and 1 base at J, with 5 bases between the two ends. The CDR3 protein is CASSLTFQETQYF. Written as DNA, the CDR3 is TGCGCCAGCAGCTTGACATTCCAAGAGACCCAGTACTTC.

CDR3 residues: CASSSYTLGGFYSNQPQHF. The DNA for the CDR3 is TGTGCCAGCAGTTCGTACACCTTGGGCGGATTCTATAGCAATCAGCCCCAGCATTTT. The chain couples TRBV12-3 or TRBV12-4 to TRBJ1-5; D gene uncertain. V lost 4 bases and J lost 0, with 22 bases in between. This CDR3 spans 19 amino acids.

With regard to this clonotype: It may be a read error: a sequence one base away is much more abundant. The chain employs TRBV9 and TRBJ2-1, with 9 bases lining up with TRBD2. Near its end, the DNA agrees better with TRBJ2-7, so the J call may be wrong. The CDR3 runs to 18 residues. Germline values: CDR1 SGDLS, CDR2 YYNGEE. The CDR3 DNA is TGTGCCAGCAGCGTAGGGCTAGCGGGGATGAGCTCCTACAATGAGCAGTACTTC. It encodes CASSVGLAGMSSYNEQYF.

This clonotype was counted ten times or more. The CDR3 spells CASRTGGGNEQYF. In nucleotides, the CDR3 is TGTGCCAGCAGGACAGGGGGAGGGAACGAGCAGTACTTC. The V and J genes are TRBV3-1 and TRBJ2-7, with 9 bases matching TRBD1. CDR3 size: 13 residues. Looked up from germline, CDR1 is LGHDT and CDR2 is YNNKEL (reference sequence). V was clipped by 6 bases and J by 5 bases; unmatched bases: 5.

There are a few counts of this clonotype. The chain has TRBV6-5 and TRBJ2-1, with 8 nucleotides matching TRBD1. The CDR3 runs 13 residues. The ends lost 8 bases at V and 4 bases at J; junction bases unmatched: 4. Germline-derived CDR1 and CDR2 are MNHEY and SVGAGI. In DNA form, the CDR3 reads TGTGCCAGCCGACAGGGGCGGTACAATGAGCAGTTCTTC. This sequence encodes CASRQGRYNEQFF.

This clonotype showed up many times. The V call is TRBV27, the J call TRBJ2-5, with TRBD2 matching over 9 bases. V shed 5 bases, J shed 6 bases, and the junction held 7 bases outside the gene matches. Germline CDR1 is MNHEY and CDR2 is SMNVEV (reference sequence). CDR3 size: 14 residues. CDR3 DNA: TGTGCCAGCAGTATGGGACTAGCTGGAAAGACCCAGTACTTC. Its protein product is CASSMGLAGKTQYF.

The V and J genes are TRBV6-1 and TRBJ2-1; D tentatively fits TRBD1 or TRBD2 (6 bases each). CDR1 and CDR2 from the germline V gene are MNHNS and SASEGT. The CDR3 sequence is 15 residues long. V lost 6 bases and J lost 10, with 22 bases in between. Here the CDR3 reads CASRLATRGELEQFF. CDR3 DNA sequence: TGTGCCAGCAGACTCGCAACGAGGGGGGAGTTGGAGCAGTTCTTC.

The rearrangement links TRBV11-3 to TRBJ2-1, with unresolved D. Per the germline V gene, CDR1 is SGHNT and CDR2 is YENEEA. V was cut by 4 bases and J by 7 bases, with 5 bases left in between. CDR3 length equals 11 residues. CDR3 DNA: TGTGCCAGCAGCTCCACAAATGAGCAGTTCTTC. This codes for CASSSTNEQFF.

Concerning this clonotype itself: A much larger clone sits a single nucleotide away, making a read error possible. The chain links TRBV6-4 to TRBJ2-5; 8 bases are a match to TRBD2. The length of the CDR3 is 15 residues. CDR1 MRHNA and CDR2 SNTAGT come from the germline V gene. V shed 4 bases and J 11 bases; nucleotides not matched to a gene: 15. The CDR3 spells CASSVLAGSYNEQYF. CDR3 sequence (DNA): TGTGCCAGCAGTGTCCTAGCGGGCTCCTACAATGAGCAGTACTTC.

Note on this clonotype: This may be a read error: a much more frequent sequence differs by one nucleotide. The J gene is TRBJ2-1, the V gene TRBV5-1; TRBD2 matches 7 bases. The DNA end is more similar to TRBJ2-7, so the J call may be wrong. The germline V gene has CDR1 SGHRS and CDR2 YFSETQ. The CDR3 has 16 residues. The CDR3 DNA reads TGCGCCAGCAGCCTCCCTAGCGGTTTTTCTGACAATGAGCAGTACTTC. Its protein is CASSLPSGFSDNEQYF.

A note on this clonotype: With a much larger clone just one base away, this may be a read error. The chain combines TRBV6-5 with TRBJ1-1; D is possibly TRBD1 (5 bases). V lost 6 bases, J lost 1 base, and 9 bases lay in between. Germline CDR1 and CDR2: MNHEY and SVGAGI. This CDR3 is built from 13 residues. The CDR3 bases are TGTGCCAGCAGGTCACAGGAGAACACTGAAGCTTTCTTT. It is translated as CASRSQENTEAFF.

The gene calls are TRBV11-2 and TRBJ2-3; tentatively, D is TRBD2 (7 bases). Trimming cost V 0 bases and J 5 bases, with 15 bases left between them. There are 16 residues in the CDR3. CDR1 is SGHAT and CDR2 is FQNNGV in the germline V gene. CDR3 amino acids: CASSLDGTGGEDTQYF. The CDR3 DNA follows: TGTGCCAGCAGCTTAGATGGGACGGGGGGCGAAGATACGCAGTATTTT.

This clonotype was counted only a few times. This sequence joins TRBV4-3 and TRBJ2-5, with D perhaps matching TRBD1 (6 bases). TRBJ2-7 explains the end of the DNA better; the J call may be wrong. The V gene's germline CDR1 is LGHNA and CDR2 YSLEER. CDR3 length: 15 residues. The CDR3 sequence is CASSQYAGDRNEQYF. The CDR3 region has the DNA TGCGCCAGCAGCCAATATGCAGGGGATAGAAACGAGCAGTACTTC.

This clonotype was seen a few times. The V call is TRBV7-2, the J call TRBJ2-7; D call uncertain. V dropped 6 bases and J dropped 0 bases, with 15 bases sitting between them. This CDR3 comprises 15 residues. Looked up from germline, CDR1 is SGHTA and CDR2 is FQGNSA. Here the CDR3 reads CASRARASHSYEQYF. The CDR3 coding sequence is TGTGCCAGCAGGGCCCGTGCCAGCCACTCCTACGAGCAGTACTTC.

CDR3 region: CASSHTRENEQFF. The CDR3 nucleotides are TGTGCCAGCAGTCATACTAGGGAGAATGAGCAGTTCTTC. The J gene is TRBJ2-1, the V gene TRBV12-3 or TRBV12-4; tentative D call: TRBD2 (5 bases). CDR3 size: 13 residues. Trimming cost V 5 bases and J 7 bases, with 12 bases left between them.

This chain links TRBV12-3 or TRBV12-4 with TRBJ1-5; 8 nucleotides align to TRBD1. This CDR3 contains 15 residues. J lost 8 bases, V lost 5 bases, and 11 bases had no gene match. The DNA for the CDR3 is TGTGCCAGCAGTCCTGACAGGGGCTTTTTTAAGCCCCAGCATTTT. The encoded protein is CASSPDRGFFKPQHF.

The genes are TRBV24-1 and TRBJ2-1, with 13 bases matching TRBD2. CDR1 is KGHDR and CDR2 is SFDVKD in the germline V gene. The CDR3 contains 15 residues. The V segment lost 7 bases and the J segment 5 bases; nucleotides outside the gene matches: 4. CDR3 nucleotides: TGTGCCACCAGGGGGACTAGCGGGGTGCACAATGAGCAGTTCTTC. Encoded protein: CATRGTSGVHNEQFF.

Worth noting for this clonotype: The conserved phenylalanine or tryptophan is not found at the CDR3 terminus, so this likely reflects a read error. This rearrangement joins TRBV4-2 to TRBJ1-2; D is uncertain. Germline CDR1 reads LGHNA; CDR2 reads YNFKEQ. Deletions cut 2 bases from V and 5 bases from J, with 9 bases between. The CDR3 is 13 amino acids. CDR3 nucleotide sequence: TGTGCCAGCAGCCAATGGACGGAGTATGGCTACACCCTC. This sequence encodes CASSQWTEYGYTL.